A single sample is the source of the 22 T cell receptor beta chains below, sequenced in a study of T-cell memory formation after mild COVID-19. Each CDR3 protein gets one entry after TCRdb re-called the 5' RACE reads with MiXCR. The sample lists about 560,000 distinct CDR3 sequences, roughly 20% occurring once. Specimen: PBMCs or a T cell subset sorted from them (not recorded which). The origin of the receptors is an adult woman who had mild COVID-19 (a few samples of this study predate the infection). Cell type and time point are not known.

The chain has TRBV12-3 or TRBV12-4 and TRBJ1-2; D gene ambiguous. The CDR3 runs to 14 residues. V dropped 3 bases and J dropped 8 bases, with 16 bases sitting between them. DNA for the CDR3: TGTGCCAGCAGTTTTTCCTCGGCGGTGCGGGGCTACACCTTC. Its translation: CASSFSSAVRGYTF.

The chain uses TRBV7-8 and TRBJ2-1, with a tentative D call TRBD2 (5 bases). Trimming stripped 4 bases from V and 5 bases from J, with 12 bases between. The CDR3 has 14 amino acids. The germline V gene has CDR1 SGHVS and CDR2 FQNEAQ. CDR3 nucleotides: TGTGCCAGCAGCTCAGGCTGGCGGGACAATGAGCAGTTCTTC. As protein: CASSSGWRDNEQFF.

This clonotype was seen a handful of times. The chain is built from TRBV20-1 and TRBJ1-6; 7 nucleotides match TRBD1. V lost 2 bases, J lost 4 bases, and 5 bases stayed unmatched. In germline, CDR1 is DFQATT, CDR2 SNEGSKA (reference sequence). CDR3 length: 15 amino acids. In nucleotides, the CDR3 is TGCAGTGCTAGATACAGGGGCGAGTATAATTCACCCCTCCACTTT. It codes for CSARYRGEYNSPLHF.

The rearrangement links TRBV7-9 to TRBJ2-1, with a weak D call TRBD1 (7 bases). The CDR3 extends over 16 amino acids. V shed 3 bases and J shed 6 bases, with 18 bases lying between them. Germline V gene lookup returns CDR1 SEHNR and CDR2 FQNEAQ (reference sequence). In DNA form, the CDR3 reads TGTGCCAGCAGCTTCAGGGGGGATCCCAGAACCAATGAGCAGTTCTTC. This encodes CASSFRGDPRTNEQFF. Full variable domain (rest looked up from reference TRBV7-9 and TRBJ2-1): DTGVSQNPRHKITKRGQNVTFRCDPISEHNRLYWYRQTLGQGPEFLTYFQNEAQLEKSRLLSDRFSAERPKGSFSTLEIQRTEQGDSAMYLCASSFRGDPRTNEQFFGPGTRLTVL.

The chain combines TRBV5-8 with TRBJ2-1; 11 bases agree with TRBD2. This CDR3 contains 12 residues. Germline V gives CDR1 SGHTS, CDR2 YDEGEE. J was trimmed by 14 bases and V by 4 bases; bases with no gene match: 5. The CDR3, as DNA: TGTGCCAGCAGCCGAATTAGCGGGAGGGAGTTCTTC. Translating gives CASSRISGREFF.

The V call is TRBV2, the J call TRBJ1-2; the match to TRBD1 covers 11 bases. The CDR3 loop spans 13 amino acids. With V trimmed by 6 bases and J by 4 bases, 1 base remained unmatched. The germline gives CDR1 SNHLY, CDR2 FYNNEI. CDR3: CASRGTGGYGYTF. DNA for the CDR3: TGTGCCAGCAGGGGGACAGGGGGCTATGGCTACACCTTC.

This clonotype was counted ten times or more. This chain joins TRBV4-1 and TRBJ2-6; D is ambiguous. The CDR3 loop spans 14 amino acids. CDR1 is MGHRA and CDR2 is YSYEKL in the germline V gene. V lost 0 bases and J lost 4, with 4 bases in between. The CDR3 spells CASSQDPGANVLTF. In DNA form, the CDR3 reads TGCGCCAGCAGCCAAGATCCGGGGGCCAACGTCCTGACTTTC.

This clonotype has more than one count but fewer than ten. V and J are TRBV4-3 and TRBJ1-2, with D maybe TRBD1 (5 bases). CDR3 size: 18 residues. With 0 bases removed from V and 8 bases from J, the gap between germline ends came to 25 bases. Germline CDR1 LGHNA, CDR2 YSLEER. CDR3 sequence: CASSQEGRAGPRMGGYTF. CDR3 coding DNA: TGCGCCAGCAGCCAAGAGGGAAGGGCAGGGCCTCGAATGGGAGGCTACACCTTC.

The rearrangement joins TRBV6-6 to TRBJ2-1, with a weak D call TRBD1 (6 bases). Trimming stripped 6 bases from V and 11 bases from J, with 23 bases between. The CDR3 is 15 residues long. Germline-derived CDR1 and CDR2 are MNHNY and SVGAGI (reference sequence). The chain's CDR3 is CASSPRDTRTPKQFF. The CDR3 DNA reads TGTGCCAGCAGCCCCCGGGACACCCGAACCCCGAAGCAGTTCTTC.

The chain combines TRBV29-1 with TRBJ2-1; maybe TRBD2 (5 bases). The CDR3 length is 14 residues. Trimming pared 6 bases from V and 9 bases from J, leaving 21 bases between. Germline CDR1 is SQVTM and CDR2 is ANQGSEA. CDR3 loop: CSVIREGGYFEQFF. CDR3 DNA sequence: TGCAGCGTGATAAGAGAGGGCGGTTACTTTGAGCAGTTCTTC.

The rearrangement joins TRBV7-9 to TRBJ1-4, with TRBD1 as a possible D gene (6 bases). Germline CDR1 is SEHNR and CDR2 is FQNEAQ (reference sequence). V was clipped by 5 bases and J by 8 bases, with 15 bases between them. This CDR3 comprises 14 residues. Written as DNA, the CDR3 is TGTGCCAGCAGCGAATACAGGGAGATGGAAAAACTGTTTTTT. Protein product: CASSEYREMEKLFF.

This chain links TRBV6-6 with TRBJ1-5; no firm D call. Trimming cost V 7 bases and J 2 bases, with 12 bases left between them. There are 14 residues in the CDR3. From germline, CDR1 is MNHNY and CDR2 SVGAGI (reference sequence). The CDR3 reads CASTHREGNQPQHF. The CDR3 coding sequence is TGTGCCAGCACCCACCGGGAAGGCAATCAGCCCCAGCATTTT.

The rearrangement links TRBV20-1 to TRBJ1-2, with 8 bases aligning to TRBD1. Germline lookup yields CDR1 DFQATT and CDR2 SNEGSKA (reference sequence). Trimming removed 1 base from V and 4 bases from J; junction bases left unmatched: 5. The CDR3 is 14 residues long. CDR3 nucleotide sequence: TGCAGTGCTAGAGGGACGGACAGGGTCTATGGCTACACCTTC. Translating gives CSARGTDRVYGYTF.

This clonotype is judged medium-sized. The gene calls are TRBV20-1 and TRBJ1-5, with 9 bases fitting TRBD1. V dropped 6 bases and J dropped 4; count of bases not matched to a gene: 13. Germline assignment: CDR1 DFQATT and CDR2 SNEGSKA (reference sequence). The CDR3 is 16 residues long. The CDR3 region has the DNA TGCAGTGCCCTCTACGCTGGGGACAGGGAAAATCAGCCCCAGCATTTT. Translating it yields CSALYAGDRENQPQHF.

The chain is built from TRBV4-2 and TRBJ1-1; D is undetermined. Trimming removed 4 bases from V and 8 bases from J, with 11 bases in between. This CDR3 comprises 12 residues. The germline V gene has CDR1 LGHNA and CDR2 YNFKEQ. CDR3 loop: CASSLRAGEAFF. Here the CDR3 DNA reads TGTGCCAGCAGCCTCCGCGCGGGCGAAGCTTTCTTT.

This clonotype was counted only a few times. CDR3 protein: CASSLEPGPEGYTF. In DNA, the CDR3 is TGCGCCAGCAGCTTGGAACCAGGCCCGGAAGGCTACACCTTC. The chain joins TRBV5-1 to TRBJ1-2, with D unresolved. Germline-derived CDR1 and CDR2 are SGHRS and YFSETQ. The CDR3 runs 14 residues. Trimming pared 0 bases from V and 8 bases from J, leaving 14 bases between.

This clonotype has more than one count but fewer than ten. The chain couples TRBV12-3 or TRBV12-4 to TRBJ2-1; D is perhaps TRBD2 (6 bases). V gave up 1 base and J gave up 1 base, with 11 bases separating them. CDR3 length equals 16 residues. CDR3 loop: CASSLGGGWSYNEQFF. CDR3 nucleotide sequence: TGTGCCAGCAGTTTAGGGGGAGGTTGGTCCTACAATGAGCAGTTCTTC.

The CDR3 nucleotides are TGCGCCAGCAGTCTCTTAGGGGACAGGGATCATCAGCCCCAGCATTTT. The encoded protein is CASSLLGDRDHQPQHF. The J gene is TRBJ1-5, the V gene TRBV23-1; 9 bases agree with TRBD1. TRBV23-1 is treated as an ORF (open reading frame) with a function not yet certain. The CDR3 spans 16 residues. Losses at the gene ends were 4 bases for V and 5 bases for J; bases not matched to a gene: 9.

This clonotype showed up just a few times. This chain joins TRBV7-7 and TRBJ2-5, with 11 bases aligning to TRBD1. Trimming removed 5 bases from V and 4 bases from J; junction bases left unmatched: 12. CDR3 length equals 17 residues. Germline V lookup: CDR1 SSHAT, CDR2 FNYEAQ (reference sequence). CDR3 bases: TGTGCCAGCAGCCCTACCATCGATGGGACAGGGGGAGAGACCCAGTACTTC. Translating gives CASSPTIDGTGGETQYF.

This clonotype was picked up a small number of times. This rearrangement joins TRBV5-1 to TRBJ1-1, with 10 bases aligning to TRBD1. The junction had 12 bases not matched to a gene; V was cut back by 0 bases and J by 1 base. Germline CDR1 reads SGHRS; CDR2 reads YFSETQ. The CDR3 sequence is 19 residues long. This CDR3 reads CASSLGDRGFNSANTEAFF. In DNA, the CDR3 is TGCGCCAGCAGCTTGGGGGACAGGGGATTTAACAGCGCGAACACTGAAGCTTTCTTT.

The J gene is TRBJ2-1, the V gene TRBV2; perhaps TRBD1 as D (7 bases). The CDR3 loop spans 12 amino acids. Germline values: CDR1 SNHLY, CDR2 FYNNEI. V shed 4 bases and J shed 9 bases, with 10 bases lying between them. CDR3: CASSAGGGEQFF. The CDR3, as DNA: TGTGCCAGCAGTGCAGGGGGAGGTGAGCAGTTCTTC.

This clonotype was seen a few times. CDR3 loop: CASSLTFSGSYNEQFF. The CDR3 DNA reads TGTGCCAGCAGCTTAACGTTTAGCGGATCCTACAATGAGCAGTTCTTC. J is TRBJ2-1 and V is TRBV7-3, with D possibly matching TRBD2 (6 bases). CDR1 SGHTA and CDR2 FQGTGA come from the germline V gene. Trimming pared 0 bases from V and 1 base from J, leaving 10 bases between. This CDR3 comprises 16 residues.